Following are 15 T cell receptor beta chains from one sample sequenced in a study of blood T cells in healthy people across ages. Using a J-beta primer mix together with a sample-barcoded 5' primer, a second PCR was run for about 6 to 12 cycles. MiXCR, applied by TCRdb to the 5' RACE reads, yields one record per CDR3 protein. The sample records 950,000 to 1,200,000 distinct CDR3 sequences, around two fifths being singletons. Sequenced input: blood. Source of these receptors: a man aged 18 to 30 in good health.

V is TRBV7-2 and J is TRBJ2-4; perhaps TRBD2 as D (5 bases). The CDR3 covers 16 residues. Germline CDR1 is SGHTA and CDR2 is FQGNSA. Trimming cost V 5 bases and J 6 bases, with 20 bases left between them. CDR3 nucleotides: TGTGCCAGCAGCCCTTTGGGAGCGGCAGGAAGAAACATTCAGTACTTC. Translating it yields CASSPLGAAGRNIQYF.

This clonotype was observed a handful of times. A junction end diverges from the germline sequence, so it may reflect a read error. The CDR3 loop reads CRARNGGAPEQFF. CDR3 DNA sequence: TGCAGGGCTAGAAACGGGGGGGCACCGGAGCAGTTCTTC. V and J are TRBV20-1 and TRBJ2-1, with 8 positions matching TRBD2. CDR1 is DFQATT, CDR2 SNEGSKA, per germline (reference sequence). CDR3 size: 13 residues.

J is TRBJ1-2 and V is TRBV7-8; no clear D. Germline V gene data show CDR1 as SGHVS and CDR2 as FQNEAQ. The CDR3 extends over 15 amino acids. Trimming shortened V by 3 bases and J by 4 bases, and 15 bases separated the two germline ends. Here the CDR3 DNA reads TGTGCCAGCAGCTTGCAACAGAGCCTGATCTATGGCTACACCTTC. Protein: CASSLQQSLIYGYTF.

This chain links TRBV29-1 with TRBJ1-5, with D uncertain. This CDR3 is 12 amino acids long. Trimming stripped 4 bases from V and 5 bases from J, with 9 bases between. Germline V gives CDR1 SQVTM, CDR2 ANQGSEA. CDR3: CSVGDGDQPQHF. CDR3 nucleotide sequence: TGCAGCGTTGGGGATGGAGATCAGCCCCAGCATTTT. The variable domain in full, completed from reference TRBV29-1 and TRBJ1-5, reads SAVISQKPSRDICQRGTSLTIQCQVDSQVTMMFWYRQQPGQSLTLIATANQGSEATYESGFVIDKFPISRPNLTFSTLTVSNMSPEDSSIYLCSVGDGDQPQHFGDGTRLSIL.

The V and J genes are TRBV27 and TRBJ1-1; TRBD1 might be the D (6 bases). Germline V gene data show CDR1 as MNHEY and CDR2 as SMNVEV (reference sequence). The CDR3 contains 15 residues. Between the trimmed V and J ends, which lost 6 bases and 0 bases, there was a span of 14 bases. CDR3 DNA sequence: TGTGCCAGCAGGTCCCCCGGGACACTGAACACTGAAGCTTTCTTT. It specifies CASRSPGTLNTEAFF.

Regarding this clonotype: A much larger clonotype is one base distant, so this may be a read error. The chain has TRBV12-3 or TRBV12-4 and TRBJ1-5, with 9 positions matching TRBD1. With V trimmed by 5 bases and J by 6 bases, 8 bases remained unmatched. There are 15 residues in the CDR3. Here the CDR3 DNA reads TGTGCCAGCAGTGTCGCCGGGACAGGGTTTCAGCCCCAGCATTTT. Translating it yields CASSVAGTGFQPQHF.

The gene calls are TRBV7-2 and TRBJ1-2; weak D call: TRBD1 (6 bases). CDR1 is SGHTA and CDR2 is FQGNSA in the germline V gene. V was trimmed by 4 bases and J by 7 bases, leaving 10 bases between them. The CDR3 spans 12 residues. CDR3 sequence: CASSSSRGGYTF. The CDR3 nucleotides read TGTGCCAGCAGCTCCTCCAGGGGTGGCTACACCTTC.

V is TRBV4-1 and J is TRBJ2-3; tentative D call: TRBD2 (6 bases). The CDR3 spans 18 residues. Between the trimmed V and J ends, which lost 0 bases and 2 bases, there was a span of 18 bases. From germline, CDR1 is MGHRA and CDR2 YSYEKL. CDR3 in DNA: TGCGCCAGCAGCCAAGAAGAATTTCCAGGACTAAACACAGATACGCAGTATTTT. Translating gives CASSQEEFPGLNTDTQYF.

The chain couples TRBV7-9 to TRBJ2-1; TRBD2 matches 9 bases. With V trimmed by 5 bases and J by 3 bases, 5 bases remained unmatched. CDR3 length: 15 residues. The germline CDR1 and CDR2 sequences are SEHNR and FQNEAQ (reference sequence). The DNA for the CDR3 is TGTGCCAGCAGCCCTCAGCGGGGGGTCTACAATGAGCAGTTCTTC. It encodes CASSPQRGVYNEQFF.

The chain is built from TRBV9 and TRBJ1-2; D is perhaps TRBD1 (5 bases). Germline values: CDR1 SGDLS, CDR2 YYNGEE. V gave up 0 bases and J gave up 4 bases, with 7 bases separating them. The CDR3 spans 13 residues. The CDR3 sequence is CASSVEGTYGYTF. As DNA, the CDR3 is TGTGCCAGCAGCGTAGAGGGGACCTATGGCTACACCTTC. The full variable domain, rest sourced from reference TRBV9 and TRBJ1-2, is DSGVTQTPKHLITATGQRVTLRCSPRSGDLSVYWYQQSLDQGLQFLIQYYNGEERAKGNILERFSAQQFPDLHSELNLSSLELGDSALYFCASSVEGTYGYTFGSGTRLTVV.

This chain links TRBV7-8 with TRBJ1-1, with D possibly matching TRBD1 (6 bases). Looked up from germline, CDR1 is SGHVS and CDR2 is FQNEAQ. The CDR3 is 18 amino acids. Deletions cut 5 bases from V and 0 bases from J, with 22 bases between. In DNA, the CDR3 is TGTGCCAGCAGCCCCCACAGGTTTGGGGGCGGGATGAACACTGAAGCTTTCTTT. Its protein product is CASSPHRFGGGMNTEAFF.

The chain has TRBV20-1 and TRBJ2-1, with D uncertain. Germline CDR1 and CDR2: DFQATT and SNEGSKA (reference sequence). V lost 0 bases to trimming and J lost 8 bases, with 11 bases between them. This CDR3 spans 13 amino acids. CDR3: CSARDARRDEQFF. The CDR3 DNA is TGCAGTGCTAGAGATGCGCGTCGGGATGAGCAGTTCTTC.

The table lists this clonotype with a few counts. The chain is built from TRBV7-2 and TRBJ1-1, with D unclear. With 0 bases removed from V and 4 bases from J, the gap between germline ends came to 12 bases. From germline, CDR1 is SGHTA and CDR2 FQGNSA. CDR3 length: 15 residues. CDR3 sequence reads: CASSLASRESTEAFF. The CDR3 nucleotides are TGTGCCAGCAGCTTAGCGAGTAGGGAGAGCACTGAAGCTTTCTTT.

In its sample, this clonotype was seen a few times. V is TRBV12-3 or TRBV12-4 and J is TRBJ2-1, with TRBD1 identical over 7 bases. The length of the CDR3 is 14 residues. V lost 7 bases, J lost 4 bases, and 7 bases stayed unmatched. The CDR3 DNA is TGTGCCAGCAACGGACAGGCCATATACAATGAGCAGTTCTTC. Amino acid sequence: CASNGQAIYNEQFF.

Concerning this clonotype: The junction differs from germline at one of its ends, possibly a read error. The chain links TRBV4-3 to TRBJ2-5; TRBD2 matches 7 bases. Germline CDR1 reads LGHNA; CDR2 reads YSLEER. CDR3 length equals 15 residues. CDR3 DNA sequence: TGCGCTAGCAGCCAAGCGGGGTTCGGATTCAATGAGCAGTACTTC. Translated: CASSQAGFGFNEQYF.